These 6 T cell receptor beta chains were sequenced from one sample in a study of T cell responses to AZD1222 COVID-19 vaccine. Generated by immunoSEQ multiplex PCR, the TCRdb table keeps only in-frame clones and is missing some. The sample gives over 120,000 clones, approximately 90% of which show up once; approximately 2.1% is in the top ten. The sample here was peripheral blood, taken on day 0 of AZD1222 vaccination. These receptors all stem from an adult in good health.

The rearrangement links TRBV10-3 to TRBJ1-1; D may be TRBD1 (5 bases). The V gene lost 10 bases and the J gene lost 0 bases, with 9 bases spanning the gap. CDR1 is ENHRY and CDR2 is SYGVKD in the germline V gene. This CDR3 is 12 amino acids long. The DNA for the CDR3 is TGTGCCACGGGGCCAATGAACACTGAAGCTTTCTTT. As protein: CATGPMNTEAFF.

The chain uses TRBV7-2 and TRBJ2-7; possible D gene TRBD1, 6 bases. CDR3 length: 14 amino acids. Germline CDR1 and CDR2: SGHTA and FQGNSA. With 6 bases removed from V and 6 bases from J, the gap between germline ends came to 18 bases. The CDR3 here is CASRQQGTVGEQYF. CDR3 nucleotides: TGTGCCAGCAGGCAACAGGGAACCGTGGGCGAGCAGTACTTC.

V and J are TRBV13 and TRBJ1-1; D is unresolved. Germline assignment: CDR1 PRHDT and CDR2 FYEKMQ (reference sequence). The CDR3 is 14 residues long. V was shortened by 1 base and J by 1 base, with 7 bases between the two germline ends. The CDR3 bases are TGTGCCAGCAGCTTAGTGTCAGAGAACACTGAAGCTTTCTTT. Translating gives CASSLVSENTEAFF.

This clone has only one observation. The CDR3 DNA sequence: TGTGCCAGCAGTTATATTCGCGGTCAGCCGGAACAAGAGACCCAGTACTTC. Protein product: CASSYIRGQPEQETQYF. V gene TRBV6-2 or TRBV6-3 combines with J gene TRBJ2-5; no reliable D call. The CDR3 length is 17 residues. Trimming cost V 3 bases and J 2 bases, with 19 bases left between them. Germline V CDR1 and CDR2: MNHEY, SVGEGT.

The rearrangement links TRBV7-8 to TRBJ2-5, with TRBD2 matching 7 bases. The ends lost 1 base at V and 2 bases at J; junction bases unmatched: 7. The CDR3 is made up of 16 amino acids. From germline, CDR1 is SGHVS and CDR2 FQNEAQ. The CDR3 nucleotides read TGTGCCAGCAGCTTAGGGGCGGTAGCGGGTCAAGAGACCCAGTACTTC. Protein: CASSLGAVAGQETQYF.

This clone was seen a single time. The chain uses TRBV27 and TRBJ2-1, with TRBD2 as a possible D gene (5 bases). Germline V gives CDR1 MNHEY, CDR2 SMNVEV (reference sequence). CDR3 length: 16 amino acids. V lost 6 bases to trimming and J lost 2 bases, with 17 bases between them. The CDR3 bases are TGTGCCAGCAGCCTCCGGTGGCGGGCCCCCTACAATGAGCAGTTCTTC. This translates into CASSLRWRAPYNEQFF.